In this sample, the clone carrying this T cell receptor beta chain turned up many times. The antigen is undetermined. The V end lost 3 bases, the J end lost 9 bases, and 20 bases lay between the germline ends. The germline V gene encodes CDR1 SGHAT and CDR2 FQNNGV. This CDR3 has 15 amino acids. This sample is drawn from a study of T cell repertoires in cytomegalovirus infection. Study information: Matching HLA type, along with CMV infection, was indicated by public TCR beta signatures.

TCRdb processed the reads anew with MiXCR; each CDR3 protein has one entry. Among fewer than 250,000 distinct CDR3 sequences listed, about 12% were seen once. Regarding the study as a whole: Identification of carriers of CMV plus the relevant HLA was achieved through cumulative public TCR beta family frequency. In two of eight donors, the top clonotype was HLA-C-restricted CMV-specific.

The chain couples TRBV11-2 to TRBJ2-5, with a possible D match to TRBD2 (6 bases). This receptor was identified in a human donor in good health (CMV status not recorded). Some clones in this sample may be carry-over from other donors' samples. Specimen: PBMCs. CDR3 sequence (DNA): TGTGCCAGCAGCTTGGCGGACGGGGGACCACGGGCCCAGTACTTC. Protein sequence: CASSLADGGPRAQYF.